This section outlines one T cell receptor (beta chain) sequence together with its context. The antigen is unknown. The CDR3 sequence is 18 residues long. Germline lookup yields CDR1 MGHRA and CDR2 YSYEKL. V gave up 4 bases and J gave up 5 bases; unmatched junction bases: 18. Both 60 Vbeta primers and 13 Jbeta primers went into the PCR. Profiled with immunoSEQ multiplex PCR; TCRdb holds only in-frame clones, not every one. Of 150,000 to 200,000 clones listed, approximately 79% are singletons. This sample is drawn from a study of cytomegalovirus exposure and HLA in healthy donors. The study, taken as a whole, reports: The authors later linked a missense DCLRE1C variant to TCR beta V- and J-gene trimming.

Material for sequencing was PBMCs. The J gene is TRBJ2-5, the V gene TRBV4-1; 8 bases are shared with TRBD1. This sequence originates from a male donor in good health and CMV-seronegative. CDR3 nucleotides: TGCGCCAGCAGCCGCCTAGTGGGGGGCCCAGGGGGCGGTGAGACCCAGTACTTC. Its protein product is CASSRLVGGPGGGETQYF.